The clone carrying this T cell receptor beta chain was picked up a small number of times. The antigen remains undetermined. This CDR3 comprises 16 residues. CDR1 and CDR2 from the germline V gene are SGHVS and FNYEAQ. V was pared by 5 bases and J by 2 bases, with 8 bases of the junction left unmatched. This record comes from a study of T cell repertoires in cytomegalovirus infection. Overall study context: Carrying CMV and the relevant HLA type showed in public TCR beta signatures.

Study results and limitations: CMV carriers with the relevant HLA were identified by cumulative public TCR beta family frequency. CMV-specific TCR beta clonotypes restricted by HLA-C were the ones dominating the ex vivo response.

TCRdb ran MiXCR on the reads and lists one entry per CDR3 protein. The sample holds 740,000 or so distinct CDR3 sequences, 35% to 45% seen once. The specimen was PBMCs. V is TRBV7-6 and J is TRBJ2-1; 8 nucleotides agree with TRBD2. This receptor was taken from a human donor in good health (CMV status not recorded). Some clones in this sample may be carry-over from other donors' samples. CDR3 in DNA: TGTGCCAGCAGCCAACTAGCGGAGGGCCCCTACAATGAGCAGTTCTTC. Its translation is CASSQLAEGPYNEQFF.